These 5 T cell receptor beta chains were sequenced from one sample in a study of cytomegalovirus exposure and HLA in healthy donors. A multiplex PCR was run with 60 Vbeta primers and 13 Jbeta primers. This table comes from immunoSEQ multiplex PCR, and its TCRdb copy is limited to in-frame clones, with some not included. This sample's table has just over 200,000 clones. Sequenced input: PBMCs. These receptors were taken from a girl under 10 years old in good health and CMV-seropositive.

The chain uses TRBV5-6 and TRBJ1-2; TRBD1 matches 11 bases. CDR3 length: 15 amino acids. Germline loops: CDR1 SGHDT, CDR2 YYEEEE. The V gene end was trimmed by 6 bases and the J gene end by 4 bases; junction bases not matched to a gene: 8. Written as DNA, the CDR3 is TGTGCCAGCACCACGGACAGGGGGCAGGTCTATGGCTACACCTTC. Its protein product is CASTTDRGQVYGYTF.

The genes are TRBV7-9 and TRBJ1-1, with D perhaps matching TRBD1 (5 bases). The V end was cut by 0 bases, the J end by 1 base, with 6 bases between. Germline values: CDR1 SEHNR, CDR2 FQNEAQ (reference sequence). This CDR3 comprises 14 residues. CDR3 sequence: CASSLAGANTEAFF. CDR3 nucleotide sequence: TGTGCCAGCAGCTTAGCAGGGGCGAACACTGAAGCTTTCTTT.

J is TRBJ1-1 and V is TRBV2; D uncertain. This CDR3 has 13 residues. V shed 4 bases and J shed 3 bases, with 9 bases lying between them. CDR1 and CDR2 from the germline V gene are SNHLY and FYNNEI. In nucleotides, the CDR3 is TGTGCCAGCAGTGGTCAGGCCGACACTGAAGCTTTCTTT. Translated: CASSGQADTEAFF.

The chain links TRBV18 to TRBJ2-4; TRBD2 is a possible D gene (5 bases). Germline V gene data show CDR1 as KGHSH and CDR2 as LQKENI. The ends were cut back, 3 bases at V and 8 bases at J, with 20 bases in the middle. The CDR3 is 16 amino acids. The CDR3 loop reads CASSPERARLRDIQYF. CDR3 bases: TGTGCCAGCTCACCGGAGAGGGCTCGGCTTAGGGACATTCAGTACTTC.

The V and J genes are TRBV11-2 and TRBJ2-1, with TRBD2 identical over 7 bases. Losses at the gene ends were 8 bases for V and 8 bases for J; bases not matched to a gene: 6. The germline gives CDR1 SGHAT, CDR2 FQNNGV. The CDR3 has 12 amino acids. CDR3 coding DNA: TGTGCCAGCGTTGGCGGGAGCCATGAGCAGTTCTTC. The encoded protein is CASVGGSHEQFF.